The 10 T cell receptor beta chains below were found in one sample sequenced in a study of patients and donors after allogeneic stem cell transplantation. TCRdb called the RT-PCR reads again in MiXCR, with one record for every CDR3 protein. Here the sample spans roughly 180,000 distinct CDR3 sequences, around two fifths being singletons. Material for sequencing was blood, either unsorted or a sorted T cell fraction (not recorded which). These receptors came from a human donor who was either an allogeneic HSCT recipient or a stem cell or donor lymphocyte infusion donor (not recorded which). It is not recorded whose cells these are; they may come from a transplant donor.

The chain recombines TRBV6-2 or TRBV6-3 with TRBJ1-1; the match to TRBD1 covers 8 bases. Germline CDR1 and CDR2: MNHEY and SVGEGT. V shed 2 bases and J 6 bases; nucleotides not matched to a gene: 5. The CDR3 is 14 residues long. CDR3 in amino acids: CASSYQQGDAEAFF. In DNA, the CDR3 is TGTGCCAGCAGTTACCAACAGGGGGATGCTGAAGCTTTCTTT.

This clonotype has only a few counts. The V gene is TRBV4-3, the J gene TRBJ1-2; D not certain. The CDR3 is made up of 15 amino acids. Trimming removed 0 bases from V and 4 bases from J, with 12 bases in between. Germline lookup yields CDR1 LGHNA and CDR2 YSLEER. This chain's CDR3 is CASSQEWEGFYGYTF. CDR3 nucleotides: TGCGCCAGCAGCCAAGAGTGGGAGGGATTCTATGGCTACACCTTC.

The CDR3 region is CASSQDFLAGGHTGELFF. CDR3 nucleotides: TGCGCCAGCAGCCAAGATTTTCTAGCGGGAGGACACACCGGGGAGCTGTTTTTT. The rearrangement uses TRBV4-3 and TRBJ2-2; 11 bases map to TRBD2. Germline V lookup: CDR1 LGHNA, CDR2 YSLEER. The CDR3 covers 18 residues. With V trimmed by 0 bases and J by 3 bases, 6 bases remained unmatched.

The CDR3 protein is CASSYRGENGYTF. As DNA, the CDR3 is TGTGCCAGCAGTTATAGGGGGGAAAATGGCTACACCTTC. The chain joins TRBV6-2 or TRBV6-3 to TRBJ1-2; TRBD1 is a possible D gene (6 bases). Germline V gives CDR1 MNHEY, CDR2 SVGEGT. This CDR3 is 13 amino acids long. Trimming took off 3 bases at V and 6 bases at J, with 11 bases between the two ends.

The V gene is TRBV4-3, the J gene TRBJ2-7, with unresolved D. The CDR3 totals 15 residues. V was clipped by 1 base and J by 0 bases, with 10 bases between them. Germline lookup yields CDR1 LGHNA and CDR2 YSLEER. CDR3 sequence: CASSQGLGNSYEQYF. The CDR3 DNA follows: TGCGCCAGCAGCCAAGGGCTAGGGAACTCCTACGAGCAGTACTTC.

J is TRBJ1-1 and V is TRBV5-1; 7 bases line up with TRBD1. Germline V gene sequence: CDR1 SGHRS, CDR2 YFSETQ. V was pared by 4 bases and J by 3 bases, with 9 bases of the junction left unmatched. The CDR3 is made up of 15 amino acids. The CDR3 loop is CASSLLQGMYTEAFF. As DNA, the CDR3 is TGCGCCAGCAGCCTGCTACAGGGGATGTACACTGAAGCTTTCTTT.

The chain combines TRBV6-1 with TRBJ2-7, with no clear D. This CDR3 spans 12 amino acids. The germline gives CDR1 MNHNS, CDR2 SASEGT. V was shortened by 5 bases and J by 8 bases, with 13 bases between the two germline ends. CDR3 protein: CASSKNVAQQYF. The CDR3 nucleotides read TGTGCCAGCAGTAAAAATGTGGCGCAGCAGTACTTC.

This clonotype was observed a few times. This chain connects TRBV6-7 to TRBJ2-2; 7 positions agree with TRBD1. TRBV6-7 falls under the ORF class, with uncertain function. V lost 9 bases and J lost 3; bases outside the gene matches: 10. CDR3 length: 15 amino acids. The CDR3 is CARTTDRPDTGELFF. In DNA form, the CDR3 reads TGTGCCAGGACCACGGACAGGCCGGACACCGGGGAGCTGTTTTTT.

V and J are TRBV20-1 and TRBJ2-1, with TRBD2 identical over 7 bases. The germline CDR1 and CDR2 sequences are DFQATT and SNEGSKA (reference sequence). CDR3 length equals 16 residues. Trimming took 0 bases from V and 0 from J; bases not matched to a gene: 5. The CDR3: CSARDPAGISYNEQFF. For the CDR3, the DNA is TGCAGTGCTAGAGATCCAGCGGGGATCTCCTACAATGAGCAGTTCTTC.

The chain employs TRBV7-9 and TRBJ2-5; D may be TRBD2 (5 bases). Trimming removed 2 bases from V and 2 bases from J, with 9 bases in between. Germline lookup yields CDR1 SEHNR and CDR2 FQNEAQ (reference sequence). This CDR3 region has 14 residues. CDR3: CASSLWPGQETQYF. Written as DNA, the CDR3 is TGTGCCAGCAGCTTATGGCCGGGGCAAGAGACCCAGTACTTC. Full variable domain (missing parts from reference TRBV7-9 and TRBJ2-5): DTGVSQNPRHKITKRGQNVTFRCDPISEHNRLYWYRQTLGQGPEFLTYFQNEAQLEKSRLLSDRFSAERPKGSFSTLEIQRTEQGDSAMYLCASSLWPGQETQYFGPGTRLLVL.